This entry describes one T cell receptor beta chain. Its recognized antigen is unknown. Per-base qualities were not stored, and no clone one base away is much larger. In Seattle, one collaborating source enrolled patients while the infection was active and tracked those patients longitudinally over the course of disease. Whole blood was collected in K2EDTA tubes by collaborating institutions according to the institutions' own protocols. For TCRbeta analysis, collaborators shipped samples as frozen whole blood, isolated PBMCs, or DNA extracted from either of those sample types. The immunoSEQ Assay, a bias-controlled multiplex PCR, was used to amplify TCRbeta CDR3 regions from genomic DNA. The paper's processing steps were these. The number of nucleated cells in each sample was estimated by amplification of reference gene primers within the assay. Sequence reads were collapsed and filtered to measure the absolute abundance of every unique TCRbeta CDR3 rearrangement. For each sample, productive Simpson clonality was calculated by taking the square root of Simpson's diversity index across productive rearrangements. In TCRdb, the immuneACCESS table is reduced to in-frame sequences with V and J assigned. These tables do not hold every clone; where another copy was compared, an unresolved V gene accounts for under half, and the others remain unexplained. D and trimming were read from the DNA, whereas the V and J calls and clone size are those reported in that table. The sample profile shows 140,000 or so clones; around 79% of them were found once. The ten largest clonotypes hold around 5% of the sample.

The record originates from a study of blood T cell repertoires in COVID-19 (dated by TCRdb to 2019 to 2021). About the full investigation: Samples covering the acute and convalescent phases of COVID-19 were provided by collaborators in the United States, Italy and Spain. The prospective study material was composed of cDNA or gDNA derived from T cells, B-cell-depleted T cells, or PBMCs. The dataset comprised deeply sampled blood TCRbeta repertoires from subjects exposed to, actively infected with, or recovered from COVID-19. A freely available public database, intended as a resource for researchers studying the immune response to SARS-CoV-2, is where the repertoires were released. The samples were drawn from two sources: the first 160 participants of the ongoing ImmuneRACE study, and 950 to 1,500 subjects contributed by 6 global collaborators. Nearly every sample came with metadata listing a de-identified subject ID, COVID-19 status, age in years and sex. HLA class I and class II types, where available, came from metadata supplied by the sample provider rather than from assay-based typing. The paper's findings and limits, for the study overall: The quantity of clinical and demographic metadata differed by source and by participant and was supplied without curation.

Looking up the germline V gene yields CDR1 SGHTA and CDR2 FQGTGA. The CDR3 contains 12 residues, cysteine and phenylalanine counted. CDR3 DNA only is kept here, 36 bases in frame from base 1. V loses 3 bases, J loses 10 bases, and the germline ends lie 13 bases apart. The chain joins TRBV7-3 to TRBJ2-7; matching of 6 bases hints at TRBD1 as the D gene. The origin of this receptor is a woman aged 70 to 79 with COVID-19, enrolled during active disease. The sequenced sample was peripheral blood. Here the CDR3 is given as CASSFDRNLQYF. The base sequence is TGTGCCAGCAGCTTCGACAGGAACCTTCAGTACTTC.